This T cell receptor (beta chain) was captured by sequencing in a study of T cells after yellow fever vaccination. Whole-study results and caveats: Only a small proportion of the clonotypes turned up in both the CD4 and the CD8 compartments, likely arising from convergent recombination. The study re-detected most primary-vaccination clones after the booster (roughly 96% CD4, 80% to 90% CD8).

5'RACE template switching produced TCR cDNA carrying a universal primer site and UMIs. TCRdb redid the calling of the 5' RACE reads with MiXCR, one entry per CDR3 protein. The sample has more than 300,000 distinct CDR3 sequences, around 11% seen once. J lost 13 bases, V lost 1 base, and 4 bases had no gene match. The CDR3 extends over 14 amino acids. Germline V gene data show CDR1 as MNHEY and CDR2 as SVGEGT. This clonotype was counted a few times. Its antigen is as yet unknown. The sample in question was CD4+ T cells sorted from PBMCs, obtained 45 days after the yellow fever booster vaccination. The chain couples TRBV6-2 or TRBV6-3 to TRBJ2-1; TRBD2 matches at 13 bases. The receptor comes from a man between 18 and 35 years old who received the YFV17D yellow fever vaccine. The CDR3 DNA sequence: TGTGCCAGCAGTTACTTGACTAGCGGGGGGACACAGTTCTTC. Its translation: CASSYLTSGGTQFF.